The present T cell receptor beta chain was sequenced within a study of metastatic and nonmetastatic thyroid tumors. On the study more broadly: Repertoire comparison spanned blood and tumor or nodule tissue of malignant and benign thyroid patients.

V lost 5 bases and J lost 2; bases outside the gene matches: 8. Germline V gives CDR1 SGHAT, CDR2 FQDESV (reference sequence). The CDR3 spans 16 residues. There are many counts of this clone. TCRdb re-called clones from the PCR reads using MiXCR. The top ten hold about 20% of the sample, which has around 23,000 clones, about 30% seen once. Among the patients, none had received any treatment before thyroid surgery. Sample: blood. This TCR came from a female donor with papillary thyroid cancer or a benign thyroid nodule (not recorded which). Some clones in this sample may be carry-over from other donors' samples. This sequence joins TRBV11-1 and TRBJ1-5, with 8 bases lining up with TRBD1. The CDR3 sequence is CASSPQGASGNQPQHF. The CDR3 DNA follows: TGTGCCAGCAGCCCCCAGGGGGCTAGTGGCAATCAGCCCCAGCATTTT.